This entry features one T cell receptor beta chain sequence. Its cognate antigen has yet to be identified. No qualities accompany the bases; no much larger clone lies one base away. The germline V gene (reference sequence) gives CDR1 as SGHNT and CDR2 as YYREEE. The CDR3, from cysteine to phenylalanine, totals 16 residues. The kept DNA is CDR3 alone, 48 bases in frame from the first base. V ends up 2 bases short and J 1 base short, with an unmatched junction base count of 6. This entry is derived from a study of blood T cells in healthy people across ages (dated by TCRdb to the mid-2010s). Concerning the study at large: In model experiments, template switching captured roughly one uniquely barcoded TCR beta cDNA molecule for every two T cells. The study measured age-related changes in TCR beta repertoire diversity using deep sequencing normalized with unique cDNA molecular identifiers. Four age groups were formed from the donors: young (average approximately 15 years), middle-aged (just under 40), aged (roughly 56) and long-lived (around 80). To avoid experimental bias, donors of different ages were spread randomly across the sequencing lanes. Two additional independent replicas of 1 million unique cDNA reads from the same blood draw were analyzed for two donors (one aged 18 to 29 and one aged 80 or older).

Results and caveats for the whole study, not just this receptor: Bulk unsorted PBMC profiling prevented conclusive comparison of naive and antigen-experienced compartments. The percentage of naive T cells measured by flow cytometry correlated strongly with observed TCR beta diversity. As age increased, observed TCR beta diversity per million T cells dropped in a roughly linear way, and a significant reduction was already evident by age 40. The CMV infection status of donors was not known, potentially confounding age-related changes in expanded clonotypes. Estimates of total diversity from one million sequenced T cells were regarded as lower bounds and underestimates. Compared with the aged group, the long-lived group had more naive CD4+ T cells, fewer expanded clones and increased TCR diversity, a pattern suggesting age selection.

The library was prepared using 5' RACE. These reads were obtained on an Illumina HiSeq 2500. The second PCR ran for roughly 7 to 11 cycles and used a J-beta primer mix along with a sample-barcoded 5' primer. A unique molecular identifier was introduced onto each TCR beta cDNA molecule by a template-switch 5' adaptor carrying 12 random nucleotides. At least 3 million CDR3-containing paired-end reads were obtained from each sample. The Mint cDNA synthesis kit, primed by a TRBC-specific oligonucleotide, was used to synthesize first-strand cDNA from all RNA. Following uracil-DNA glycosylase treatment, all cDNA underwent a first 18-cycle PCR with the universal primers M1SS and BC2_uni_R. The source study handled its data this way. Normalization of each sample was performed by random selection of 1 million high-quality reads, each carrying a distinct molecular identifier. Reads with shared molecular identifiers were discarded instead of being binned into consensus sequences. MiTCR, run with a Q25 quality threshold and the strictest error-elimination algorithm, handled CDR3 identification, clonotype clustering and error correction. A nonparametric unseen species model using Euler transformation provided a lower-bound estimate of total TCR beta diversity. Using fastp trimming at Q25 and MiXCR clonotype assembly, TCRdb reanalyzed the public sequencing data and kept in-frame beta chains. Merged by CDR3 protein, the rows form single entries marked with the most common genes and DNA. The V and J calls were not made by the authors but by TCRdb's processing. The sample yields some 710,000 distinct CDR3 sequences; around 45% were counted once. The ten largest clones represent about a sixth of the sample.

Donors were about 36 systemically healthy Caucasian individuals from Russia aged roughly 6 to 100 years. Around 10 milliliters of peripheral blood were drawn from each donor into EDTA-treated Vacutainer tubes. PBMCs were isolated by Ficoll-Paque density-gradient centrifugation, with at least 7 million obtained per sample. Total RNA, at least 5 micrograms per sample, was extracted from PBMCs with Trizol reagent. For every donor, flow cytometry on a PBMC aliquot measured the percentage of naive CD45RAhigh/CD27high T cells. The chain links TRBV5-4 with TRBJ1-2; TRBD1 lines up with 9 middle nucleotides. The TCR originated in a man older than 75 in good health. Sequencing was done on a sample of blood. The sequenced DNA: TGTGCCAGCAGCTTCAGGGGACAGGGATATAACTATGGCTACACCTTC. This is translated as CASSFRGQGYNYGYTF.